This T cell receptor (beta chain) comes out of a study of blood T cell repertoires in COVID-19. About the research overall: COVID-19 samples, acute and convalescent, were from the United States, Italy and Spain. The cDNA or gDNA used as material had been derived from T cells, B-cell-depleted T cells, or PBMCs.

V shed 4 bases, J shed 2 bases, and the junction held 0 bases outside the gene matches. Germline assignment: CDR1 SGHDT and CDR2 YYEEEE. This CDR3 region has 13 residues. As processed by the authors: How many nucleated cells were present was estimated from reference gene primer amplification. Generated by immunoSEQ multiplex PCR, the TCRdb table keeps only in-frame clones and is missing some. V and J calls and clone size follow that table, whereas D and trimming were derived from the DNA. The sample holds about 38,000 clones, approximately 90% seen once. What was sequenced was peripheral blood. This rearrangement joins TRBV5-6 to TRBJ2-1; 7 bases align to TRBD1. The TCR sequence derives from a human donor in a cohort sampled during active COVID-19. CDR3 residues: CASSQGAYNEQFF. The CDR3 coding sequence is TGTGCCAGCAGCCAGGGGGCCTACAATGAGCAGTTCTTC. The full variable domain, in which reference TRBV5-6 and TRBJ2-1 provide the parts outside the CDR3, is DAGVTQSPTHLIKTRGQQVTLRCSPKSGHDTVSWYQQALGQGPQFIFQYYEEEERQRGNFPDRFSGHQFPNYSSELNVNALLLGDSALYLCASSQGAYNEQFFGPGTRLTVL.